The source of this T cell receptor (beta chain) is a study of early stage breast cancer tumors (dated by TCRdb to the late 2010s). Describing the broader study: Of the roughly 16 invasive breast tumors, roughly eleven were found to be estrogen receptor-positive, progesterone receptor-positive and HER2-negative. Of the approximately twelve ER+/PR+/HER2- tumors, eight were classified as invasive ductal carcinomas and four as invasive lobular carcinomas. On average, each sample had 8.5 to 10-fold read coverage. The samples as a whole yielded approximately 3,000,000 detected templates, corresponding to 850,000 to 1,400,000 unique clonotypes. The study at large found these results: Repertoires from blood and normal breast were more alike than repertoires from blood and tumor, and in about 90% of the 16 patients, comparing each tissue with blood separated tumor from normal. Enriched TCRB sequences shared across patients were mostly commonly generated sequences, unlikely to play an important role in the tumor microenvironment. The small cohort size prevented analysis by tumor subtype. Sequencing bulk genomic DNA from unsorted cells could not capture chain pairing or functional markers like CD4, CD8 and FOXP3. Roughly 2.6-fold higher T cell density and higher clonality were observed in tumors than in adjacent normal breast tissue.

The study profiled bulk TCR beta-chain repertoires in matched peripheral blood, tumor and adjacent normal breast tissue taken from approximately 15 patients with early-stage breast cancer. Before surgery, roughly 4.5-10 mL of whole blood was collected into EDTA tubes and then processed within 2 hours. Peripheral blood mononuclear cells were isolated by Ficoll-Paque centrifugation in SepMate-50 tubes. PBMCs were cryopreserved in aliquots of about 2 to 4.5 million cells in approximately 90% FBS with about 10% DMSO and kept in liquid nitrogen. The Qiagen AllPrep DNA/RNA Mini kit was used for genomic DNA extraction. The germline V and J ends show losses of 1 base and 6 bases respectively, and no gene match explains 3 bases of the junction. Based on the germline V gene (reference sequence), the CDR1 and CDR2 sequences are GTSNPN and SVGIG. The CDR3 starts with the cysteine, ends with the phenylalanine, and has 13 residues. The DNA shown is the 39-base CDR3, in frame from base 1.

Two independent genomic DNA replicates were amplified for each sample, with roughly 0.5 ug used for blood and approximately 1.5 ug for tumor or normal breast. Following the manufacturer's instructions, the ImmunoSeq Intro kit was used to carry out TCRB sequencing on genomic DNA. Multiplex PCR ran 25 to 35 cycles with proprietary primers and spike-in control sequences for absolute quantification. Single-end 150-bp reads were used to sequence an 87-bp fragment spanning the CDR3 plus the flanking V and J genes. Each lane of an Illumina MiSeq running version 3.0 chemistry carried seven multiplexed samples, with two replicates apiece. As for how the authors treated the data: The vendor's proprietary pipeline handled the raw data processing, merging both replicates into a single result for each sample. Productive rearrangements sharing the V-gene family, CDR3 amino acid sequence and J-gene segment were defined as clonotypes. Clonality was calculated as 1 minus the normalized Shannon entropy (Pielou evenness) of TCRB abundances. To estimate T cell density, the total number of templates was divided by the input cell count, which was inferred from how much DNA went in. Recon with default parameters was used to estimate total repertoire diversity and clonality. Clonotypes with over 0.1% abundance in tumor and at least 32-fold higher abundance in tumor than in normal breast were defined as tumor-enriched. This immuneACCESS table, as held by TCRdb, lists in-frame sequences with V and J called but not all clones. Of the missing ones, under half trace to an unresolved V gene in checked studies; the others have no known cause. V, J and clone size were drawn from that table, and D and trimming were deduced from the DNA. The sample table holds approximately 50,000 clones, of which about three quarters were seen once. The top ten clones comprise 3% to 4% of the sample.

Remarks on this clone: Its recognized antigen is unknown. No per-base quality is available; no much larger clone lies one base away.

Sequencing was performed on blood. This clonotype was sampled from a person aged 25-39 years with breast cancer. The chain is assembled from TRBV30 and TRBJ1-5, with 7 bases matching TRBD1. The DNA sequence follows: TGTGCCTGGAGTGAAGGGGGCCCTCAGCCCCAGCATTTT. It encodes CAWSEGGPQPQHF. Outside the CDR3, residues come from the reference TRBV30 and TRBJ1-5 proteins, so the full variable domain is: SQTIHQWPATLVQPVGSPLSLECTVEGTSNPNLYWYRQAAGRGLQLLFYSVGIGQISSEVPQNLSASRPQDRQFILSSKKLLLSDSGFYLCAWSEGGPQPQHFGDGTRLSIL.